The rows below give T cell receptor beta chains drawn from one sample of a study of T cell changes during pregnancy in multiple sclerosis. Assay used: immunoSEQ multiplex PCR; TCRdb lists only in-frame clones, some missing. This sample has tens of thousands of clones, with more than 90% found just once. The material was CD4+ T cells from peripheral blood mononuclear cells, obtained in the first trimester of pregnancy. The source of these receptors is a female donor with multiple sclerosis, enrolled in a pregnancy study. The CDR3 runs from the conserved cysteine through the conserved F or W. The D gene is left open where the match is weak. Where a row states a size, it is once, few, many or the class of an expanded clone; other rows omit it.

v_call,clone_size,j_call,d_call,cdr3_aa,cdr3_nt
TRBV28,once,TRBJ2-5,NA,CASSSTGERQETQYF,TGTGCCAGCAGTTCCACCGGGGAGCGCCAAGAGACCCAGTACTTC
TRBV28,NA,TRBJ1-5,NA,CASNWGGLGNQPQHF,TGTGCCAGCAATTGGGGGGGGTTAGGAAATCAGCCCCAGCATTTT
TRBV6-5,NA,TRBJ2-7,TRBD1,CASKRGQGHEQYF,TGTGCCAGCAAACGGGGACAGGGACACGAGCAGTACTTC
TRBV7-8,NA,TRBJ1-1,NA,CASSAQGAGMNTEAFF,TGTGCCAGCAGCGCGCAGGGAGCGGGAATGAACACTGAAGCTTTCTTT
TRBV30,NA,TRBJ1-2,NA,CACPRETSDGYTF,TGTGCCTGTCCCCGGGAGACTTCTGATGGCTACACCTTC
TRBV27,NA,TRBJ2-5,TRBD2,CASRPTGRERGQETQYF,TGTGCCAGCAGACCCACTGGGCGGGAGAGGGGTCAAGAGACCCAGTACTTC
TRBV9,NA,TRBJ2-1,TRBD1,CASSFSGTGGYNEQFF,TGTGCCAGCAGCTTCTCCGGGACAGGGGGTTACAATGAGCAGTTCTTC
TRBV7-9,NA,TRBJ2-3,TRBD2,CASSLASGSADTQYF,TGTGCCAGCAGCTTAGCTAGCGGGAGCGCAGATACGCAGTATTTT
TRBV4-2,once,TRBJ2-1,NA,CASSQDSERWYNEQFF,TGTGCCAGCAGCCAAGACTCCGAGCGGTGGTACAATGAGCAGTTCTTC
TRBV9,NA,TRBJ2-3,NA,CASNPQGLSTDTQYF,TGTGCCAGCAACCCACAGGGCCTAAGCACAGATACGCAGTATTTT